Listed here is a single TCR beta chain. There are a few counts of this clonotype. It lacks a known antigen. Nothing much larger sits one base from this clone, and base qualities are not available. The CDR3 starts with the cysteine, ends with the valine, and has 15 residues. Solely the CDR3 DNA is kept, with 45 bases framed from the first base. At the junction V is shortened by 1 base and J by 2 bases, with 12 bases in between. Looking up the germline V gene yields CDR1 MGHRA and CDR2 YSYEKL. The intended sense of this specimen's treatment or condition label: live attenuated yellow fever vaccine strain. A standard Ficoll-Paque protocol was used to isolate PBMCs from peripheral blood. Dynabeads CD4 and CD8 positive selection kits were used to isolate CD4 and CD8 T-cell fractions. TriZol was used to extract RNA from bulk PBMCs, from CD4 and CD8 fractions, and from dextramer-positive and dextramer-negative fractions.

This specimen comes from a study of T cells after yellow fever vaccination (dated by TCRdb to about 2019). For the wider study: Libraries from fractions with low cell numbers were prepared with the SMART-Seq v4 Ultra Low Input RNA kit. Two healthy male donors, one aged 18 to 29 and one aged 30 to 40 years, made up the cohort. Blood was collected at multiple timepoints before and after primary and secondary immunization, and bulk PBMC replicates and cell subsets were isolated. To track T-cell clones before and after primary and booster YFV17D yellow fever vaccination, bulk TCR alpha and beta repertoires were sequenced longitudinally. The research as a whole found: Only a couple of donors were included in the study, so the extent to which the findings can be generalized is limited. After the booster, most clones that had expanded after primary vaccination were detected again (around 97% of CD4 and around nine tenths of CD8), suggesting broad maintenance of memory. Compared with the primary T-cell response, the secondary T-cell response was weaker but faster, peaking on day 5 rather than day 15. A small fraction of clonotypes showed up in both the CD4 and CD8 compartments, probably as a result of convergent recombination. Computational filtering was required because FACS-sorted repertoires could contain abundant contaminating clonotypes from the bulk population.

Sequenced on an Illumina NovaSeq 6000. Synthesis of TCR cDNA relied on 5'RACE template switching, a step that introduced a universal primer site along with unique molecular identifiers. cDNA synthesis was primed from both the TCR alpha and TCR beta constant segments. Library amplification used two PCR steps, and the second PCR step added sample barcodes and sequencing adapters. Sequencing of the libraries was done on either Illumina HiSeq 2500 (2x100 bp) or NovaSeq (2x150 bp). On the study's bioinformatics: Demultiplexing of reads and collapsing into UMI consensus sequences were performed with MIGEC, and V(D)J alignment was carried out with MiXCR. Clonotypes responding to the vaccine were identified with edgeR on replicate PBMC samples, with the criteria of FDR below 0.01 and a log2 fold change above 5 up to day 15. Bulk clonotypes were assigned CD4 or CD8 identity according to which sequenced CD4 or CD8 repertoire held them at higher abundance. TCRdb took the public reads, trimmed them with fastp at Q25, ran MiXCR for clone calling and kept in-frame beta chains. When rows share a CDR3 protein, they turn into one entry using the most common DNA and genes. The V and J calls follow TCRdb's processing rather than the paper's. The sample table contains 100,000 to 150,000 distinct CDR3 sequences; only one count was recorded for roughly 8.2% of them. The top ten constitute 40% of the sample.

The source material was CD8+ T cells sorted from PBMCs, sampled on the day of the yellow fever booster vaccination. The chain is assembled from TRBV4-1 and TRBJ2-7, with TRBD2 tentatively as D gene (6 bases match). This receptor was obtained from a man in his late teens or twenties who received the YFV17D yellow fever vaccine. The CDR3 amino acid sequence is: CASSQVGGGAYEQYV. The bases read TGCGCCAGCAGCCAAGTGGGAGGCGGGGCCTACGAGCAGTACGTC.